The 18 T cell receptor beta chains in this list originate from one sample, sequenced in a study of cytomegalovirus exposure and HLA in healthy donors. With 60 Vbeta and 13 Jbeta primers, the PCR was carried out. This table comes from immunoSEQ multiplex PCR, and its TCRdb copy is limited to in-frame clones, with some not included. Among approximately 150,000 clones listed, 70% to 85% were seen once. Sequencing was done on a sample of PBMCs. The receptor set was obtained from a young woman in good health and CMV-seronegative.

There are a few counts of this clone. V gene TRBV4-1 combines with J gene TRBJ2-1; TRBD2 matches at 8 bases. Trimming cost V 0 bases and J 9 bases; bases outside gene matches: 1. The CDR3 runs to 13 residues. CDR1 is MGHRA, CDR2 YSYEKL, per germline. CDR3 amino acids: CASSQDRGGEQFF. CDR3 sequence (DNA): TGCGCCAGCAGCCAAGATCGGGGGGGTGAGCAGTTCTTC.

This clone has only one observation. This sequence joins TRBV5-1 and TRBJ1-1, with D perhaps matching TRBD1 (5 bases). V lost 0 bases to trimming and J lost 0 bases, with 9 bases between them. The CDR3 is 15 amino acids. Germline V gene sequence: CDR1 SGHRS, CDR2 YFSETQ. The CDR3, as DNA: TGCGCCAGCAGCTTGGGTGGAGGGGTGAACACTGAAGCTTTCTTT. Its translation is CASSLGGGVNTEAFF.

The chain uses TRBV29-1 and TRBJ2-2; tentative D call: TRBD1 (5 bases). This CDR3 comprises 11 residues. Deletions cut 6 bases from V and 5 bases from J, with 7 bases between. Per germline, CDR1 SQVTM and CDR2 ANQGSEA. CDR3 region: CSVRQTGELFF. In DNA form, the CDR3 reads TGCAGCGTAAGACAGACCGGGGAGCTGTTTTTT.

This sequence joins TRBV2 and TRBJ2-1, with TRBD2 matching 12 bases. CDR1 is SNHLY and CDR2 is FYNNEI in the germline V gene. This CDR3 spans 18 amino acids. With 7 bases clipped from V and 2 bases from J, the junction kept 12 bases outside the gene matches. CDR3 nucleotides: TGTGCCAGCAATTATGAGACTAGCGGGAGATCGACCTACAATGAGCAGTTCTTC. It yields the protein CASNYETSGRSTYNEQFF.

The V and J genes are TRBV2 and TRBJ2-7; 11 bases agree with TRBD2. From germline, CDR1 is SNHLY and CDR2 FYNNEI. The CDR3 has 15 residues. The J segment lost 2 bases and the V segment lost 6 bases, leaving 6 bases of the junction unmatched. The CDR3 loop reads CASRAGTSGPYEQYF. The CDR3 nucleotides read TGTGCCAGCAGGGCCGGGACTAGCGGACCCTACGAGCAGTACTTC.

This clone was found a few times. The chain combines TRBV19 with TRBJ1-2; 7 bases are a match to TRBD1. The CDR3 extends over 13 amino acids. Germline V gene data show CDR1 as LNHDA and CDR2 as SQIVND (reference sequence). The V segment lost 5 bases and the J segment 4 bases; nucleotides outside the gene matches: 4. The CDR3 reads CASSPGTAYGYTF. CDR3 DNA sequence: TGTGCCAGTAGTCCAGGGACAGCCTATGGCTACACCTTC.

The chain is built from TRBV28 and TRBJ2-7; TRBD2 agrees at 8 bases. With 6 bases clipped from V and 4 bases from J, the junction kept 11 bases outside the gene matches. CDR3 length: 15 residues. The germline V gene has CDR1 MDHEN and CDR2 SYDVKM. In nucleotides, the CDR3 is TGTGCCAGCAGCCCCGGGGGAGCGGGAGTGTACGAGCAGTACTTC. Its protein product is CASSPGGAGVYEQYF.

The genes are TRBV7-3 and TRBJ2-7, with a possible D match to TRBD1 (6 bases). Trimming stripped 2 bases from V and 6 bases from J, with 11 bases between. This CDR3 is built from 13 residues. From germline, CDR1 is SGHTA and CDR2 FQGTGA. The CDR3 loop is CASSLGEGGEQYF. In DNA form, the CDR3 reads TGTGCCAGCAGCTTAGGGGAAGGGGGCGAGCAGTACTTC.

The CDR3, as DNA: TGTGCCAGCAGAGTACAGGGGGTGGGGTCCTACGAGCAGTACTTC. Amino acids: CASRVQGVGSYEQYF. This chain joins TRBV2 and TRBJ2-7; 8 bases are shared with TRBD1. Germline V gives CDR1 SNHLY, CDR2 FYNNEI. Trimming removed 6 bases from V and 1 base from J; junction bases left unmatched: 8. The CDR3 runs 15 residues.

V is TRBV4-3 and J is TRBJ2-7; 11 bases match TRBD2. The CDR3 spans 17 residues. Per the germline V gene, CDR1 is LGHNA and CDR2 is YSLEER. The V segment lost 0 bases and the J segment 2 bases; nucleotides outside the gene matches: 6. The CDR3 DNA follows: TGCGCCAGCAGCCAAGATCTGCTAGCGGGAGGCGCCTACGAGCAGTACTTC. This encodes CASSQDLLAGGAYEQYF.

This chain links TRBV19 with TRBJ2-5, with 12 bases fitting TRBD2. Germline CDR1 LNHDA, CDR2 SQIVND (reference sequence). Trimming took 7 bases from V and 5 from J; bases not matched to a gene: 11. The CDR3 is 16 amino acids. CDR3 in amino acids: CASTPLAGGRLETQYF. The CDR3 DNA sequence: TGTGCCAGTACCCCACTAGCGGGGGGTCGGCTGGAGACCCAGTACTTC.

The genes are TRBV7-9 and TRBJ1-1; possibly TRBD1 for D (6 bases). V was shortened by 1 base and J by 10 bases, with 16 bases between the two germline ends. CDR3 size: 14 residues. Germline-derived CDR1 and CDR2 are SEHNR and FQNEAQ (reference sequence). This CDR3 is CASSLGTAVVGAFF. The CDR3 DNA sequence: TGTGCCAGCAGCTTAGGGACAGCCGTAGTTGGAGCTTTCTTT.

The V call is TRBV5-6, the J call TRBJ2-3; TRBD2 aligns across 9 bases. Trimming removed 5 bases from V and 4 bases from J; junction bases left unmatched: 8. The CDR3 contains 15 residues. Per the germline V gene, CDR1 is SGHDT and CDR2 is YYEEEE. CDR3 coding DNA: TGTGCCAGCAGAAAGACTGGCGGGGGGGCAGATACGCAGTATTTT. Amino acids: CASRKTGGGADTQYF.

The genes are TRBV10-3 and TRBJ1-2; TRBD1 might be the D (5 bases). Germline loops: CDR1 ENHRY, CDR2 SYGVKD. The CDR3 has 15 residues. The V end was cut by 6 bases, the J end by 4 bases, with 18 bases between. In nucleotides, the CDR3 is TGTGCCATCAGCCACCCGGGCCTCGGGGGCTATGGCTACACCTTC. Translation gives CAISHPGLGGYGYTF.

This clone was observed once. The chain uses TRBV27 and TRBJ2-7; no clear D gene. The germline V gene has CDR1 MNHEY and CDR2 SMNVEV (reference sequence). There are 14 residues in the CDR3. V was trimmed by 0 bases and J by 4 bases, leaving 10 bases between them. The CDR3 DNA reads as TGTGCCAGCAGTTTATCGCCCACGGAGTACGAGCAGTACTTC. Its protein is CASSLSPTEYEQYF.

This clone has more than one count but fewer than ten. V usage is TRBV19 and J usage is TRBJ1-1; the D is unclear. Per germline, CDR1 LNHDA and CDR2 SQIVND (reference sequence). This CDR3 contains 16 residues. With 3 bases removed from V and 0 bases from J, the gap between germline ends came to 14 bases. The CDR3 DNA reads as TGTGCCAGTAGTATGAATGGACTGAACTTGAACACTGAAGCTTTCTTT. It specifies CASSMNGLNLNTEAFF.

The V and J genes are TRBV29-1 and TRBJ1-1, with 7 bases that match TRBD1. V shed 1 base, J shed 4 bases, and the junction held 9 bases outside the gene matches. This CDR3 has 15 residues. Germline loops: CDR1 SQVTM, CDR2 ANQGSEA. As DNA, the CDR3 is TGCAGCGTTGAAGGGGCACAGGGGTATAGCACTGAAGCTTTCTTT. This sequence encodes CSVEGAQGYSTEAFF.

CDR3 amino acids: CASSLGGTEETQYF. For the CDR3, the DNA is TGCGCCAGCAGCTTGGGGGGGACAGAAGAGACCCAGTACTTC. The chain employs TRBV5-1 and TRBJ2-5; 7 bases agree with TRBD1. The CDR3 has 14 residues. Trimming took 0 bases from V and 3 from J; bases not matched to a gene: 2. CDR1 SGHRS and CDR2 YFSETQ come from the germline V gene.